Below, one TCR beta chain is given with its context. Its specificity is not known. This sample was included in a study of T cell responses to AZD1222 COVID-19 vaccine. Notes on the study in general: Baseline testing showed seropositivity in only a handful of AZD1222 recipients. Nearly half of unique spike-specific TCRs reportedly avoided B.1.351 and B.1.1.7 mutated regions.

Assay: immunoSEQ multiplex PCR; the TCRdb copy retains only in-frame clones and omits some. Here the sample spans 85,000 to 110,000 clones, roughly 91% being singletons. The V and J ends lost 5 bases and 0 bases, in that order; junction bases with no gene match: 6. Germline V CDR1 and CDR2: MNHEY, SMNVEV (reference sequence). The CDR3 sequence is 16 residues long. The sequencing used peripheral blood, collected on day 0 of AZD1222 vaccination. The V and J genes are TRBV27 and TRBJ2-2; the match to TRBD1 covers 7 bases. This TCR was sampled from an adult in good health. The CDR3 is CASSLLGQPNTGELFF. CDR3 bases: TGTGCCAGCAGTCTGTTGGGACAGCCGAACACCGGGGAGCTGTTTTTT.